This T cell receptor (beta chain) was profiled in a study of T-cell memory formation after mild COVID-19 (dated by TCRdb to 2020 to 2022). Background for the entire study: Most TCR sequence clusters were specific to one of the two donors. The cohort comprised two young, previously healthy adult volunteers, one female and one male. Longitudinal TCRalpha and TCRbeta repertoire sequencing tracked T-cell clones expanding and contracting after mild COVID-19 in a couple of donors.

This clonotype has more than one count but fewer than ten. Its antigen remains unidentified. No base quality values were provided; no much bigger clone lies one nucleotide off. Overall study outcomes, separate from this receptor: Contracting CD4+ clones turned up mainly in the CM and EM memory subsets, whereas EMRA was where CD8+ clones were enriched. The study covered only a couple of mild cases, and larger cohorts including severe cases with pre-infection samples were considered necessary. From day 15 to 85, contracting clones showed balanced CD4/CD8 phenotypes, whereas a second wave of clones that expanded from day 15 to 37 leaned towards CD4+. SARS-CoV-2 specificity was not confirmed for the second-wave clones peaking on day 37. Some responding clones were detected in pre-infection memory, suggesting pre-existing cross-reactive memory T cells joined the SARS-CoV-2 response.

Ficoll-Paque density gradient centrifugation was the method used to isolate PBMCs. V drops 0 bases and J drops 7 bases, leaving 10 bases in between. Reading the germline V gene gives CDR1 SGHDN and CDR2 FVKESK. Its CDR3 holds 14 amino acids, cysteine through phenylalanine. CDR3 DNA is the only sequence kept; it has 42 bases, read in frame from the first base. Reads for this sample came from an Illumina NovaSeq 6000. Using 5'RACE with constant-segment primers, TCRalpha and TCRbeta cDNA libraries were constructed, with sample barcodes and unique molecular identifiers added in the process. RNA was extracted from every sample with Trizol reagent. Amplification of the libraries took two PCR steps, and the second step added a second sample barcode plus Illumina TruSeq adapters. Sequencing of the libraries was done on an Illumina NovaSeq, producing 2 x 150 bp paired-end reads. Regarding the original processing steps: Reads were demultiplexed and collapsed into UMI-guided consensus sequences with migec v1.2.7. Using mixcr v2.1.11, the UMI consensuses were aligned to TRA and TRB V and J templates and assembled into clonotypes. Clonotypes were classified as expanded or contracted when called significant by both edgeR and NoisET, with noise models trained on biological replicates. For edgeR calls, the thresholds were a false discovery rate-adjusted p below 0.01 and a log2 fold-change of 1. As an exploratory analysis of dynamics, max-normalized trajectories of the 1000 most abundant clonotypes were examined with PCA combined with hierarchical clustering. Separately sequenced CD4+ and CD8+ repertoires were used to assign the CD4 or CD8 phenotype of responding clones. TCRdb trimmed the raw reads at Q25, called clones with MiXCR and kept productive beta chains. Entries that share a CDR3 protein sequence are merged under the most common genes and DNA. TCRdb's processing, not the authors' own work, is the source of the V and J calls. The sample table records fewer than 650,000 distinct CDR3 sequences; approximately 21% of these occur just once. About 8.4% of the sample is in the top ten clones.

This TCR was recovered from an adult woman who had mild COVID-19 (a few samples of this study predate the infection). The sample titles of this study are shuffled in the database, so cell type and time point are left out; the donor was told from shared clones. Sequencing was performed on PBMCs or a T cell subset sorted from them (not recorded which). The receptor chain draws on TRBV14 and TRBJ2-1, with the identity of the D gene unclear. The sequenced DNA is TGTGCCAGCAGCCAAGACGGGTTAGGGAATGAGCAGTTCTTC. Protein translation: CASSQDGLGNEQFF.